The clone carrying this T cell receptor (delta chain) was detected only a few times. This likely traces to a read error, being one base from a far larger clone. Within the sample, other DNA sequences also encode this same CDR3. TCRdb repeated clone calling on the RT-PCR reads with CATT. This repertoire shows about 14,000 delta-chain clones, 9% to 9.5% found once; its top ten account for roughly 60%. This entry is derived from a study of gamma-delta T cells after stem cell transplantation. This CDR3 has 17 residues. Germline assignment: CDR1 GEAIGNYY and CDR2 EKD. This sequence joins TRDV2 and TRDJ4; TRDD3 matches 12 bases. The sequenced sample was gamma-delta T cells. The receptor was isolated from a human donor. It is not recorded whose cells these are; they may come from a transplant donor. CDR3 coding DNA: TGTGCCTGTGACCCGGTACTGGGGGATACACCGGCCAGACCCCTGATCTTC. It yields the protein CACDPVLGDTPARPLIF.